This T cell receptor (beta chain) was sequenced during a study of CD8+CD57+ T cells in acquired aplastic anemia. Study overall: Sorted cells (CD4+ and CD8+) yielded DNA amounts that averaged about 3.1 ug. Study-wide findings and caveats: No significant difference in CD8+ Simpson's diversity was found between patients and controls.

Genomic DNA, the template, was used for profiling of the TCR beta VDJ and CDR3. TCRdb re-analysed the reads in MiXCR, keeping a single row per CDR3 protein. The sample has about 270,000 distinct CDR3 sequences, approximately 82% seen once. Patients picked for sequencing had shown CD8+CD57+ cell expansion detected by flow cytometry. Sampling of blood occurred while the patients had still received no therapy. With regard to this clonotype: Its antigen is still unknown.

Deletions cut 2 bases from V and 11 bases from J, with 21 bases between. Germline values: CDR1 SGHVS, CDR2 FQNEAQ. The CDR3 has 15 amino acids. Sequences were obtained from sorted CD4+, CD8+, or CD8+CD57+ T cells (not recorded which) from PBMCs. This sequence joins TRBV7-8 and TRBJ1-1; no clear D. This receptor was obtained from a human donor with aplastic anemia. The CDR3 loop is CASSLSGGGDNQAFF. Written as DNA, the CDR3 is TGTGCCAGCAGCTTATCAGGAGGTGGCGATAATCAGGCTTTCTTT.